The subject of this entry is one T cell receptor beta chain. Its antigen is undetermined. Data came from immunoSEQ multiplex PCR; TCRdb stores just in-frame clones and leaves some out. The sample has approximately 70,000 clones, 79% seen once. The data originate from a study of a mutant IDH1 vaccine in newly diagnosed glioma. On the study more broadly: Treated patients had a mean age of 40.4 years and a sex split that was around 60% male and roughly 40% female. Radiotherapy, temozolomide, or both had been given previously, and both were given to most. Study-level results: No link was apparently found between pseudoprogression and changes in top peripheral T cell clonotypes.

Germline V lookup: CDR1 SGDLS, CDR2 YYNGEE. CDR3 length: 17 amino acids. V was shortened by 0 bases and J by 3 bases, with 13 bases between the two germline ends. Noted time point: baseline, week 1 (first vaccination visit). Stated treatment: pre-vaccination baseline after standard-of-care therapy. This TCR derives from a man aged 45 to 65 with glioma. The chain uses TRBV9 and TRBJ1-6; tentatively, D is TRBD1 (5 bases). Specimen: PBMCs, collected from a glioma patient treated with radiotherapy, temozolomide or both. The CDR3 DNA reads TGTGCCAGCAGCGTAGGAGGGGATCCCCTCTATAATTCACCCCTCCACTTT. Translating it yields CASSVGGDPLYNSPLHF.